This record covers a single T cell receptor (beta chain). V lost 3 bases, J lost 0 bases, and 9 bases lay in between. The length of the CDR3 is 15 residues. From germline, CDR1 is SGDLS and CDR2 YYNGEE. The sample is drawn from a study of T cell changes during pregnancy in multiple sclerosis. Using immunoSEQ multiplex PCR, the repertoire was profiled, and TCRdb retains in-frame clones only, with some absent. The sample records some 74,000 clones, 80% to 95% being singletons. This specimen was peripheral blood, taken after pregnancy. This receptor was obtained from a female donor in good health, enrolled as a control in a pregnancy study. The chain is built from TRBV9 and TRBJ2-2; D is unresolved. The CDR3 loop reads CASSGRRTNTGELFF. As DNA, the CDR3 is TGTGCCAGCAGCGGGCGGAGAACGAACACCGGGGAGCTGTTTTTT.